A single sample gave rise to the 3 T cell receptor beta chains below, sequenced in a study of cytomegalovirus exposure and HLA in healthy donors. Assay: immunoSEQ multiplex PCR; the TCRdb copy retains only in-frame clones and omits some. The sample holds 220,000 or so clones; roughly 85% are singletons and the top ten take around 5.6%. Sample: PBMCs. Receptors originate from a woman aged 18-29 years in good health and CMV-seronegative.

The genes are TRBV7-2 and TRBJ1-1; D is undetermined. Germline V gene sequence: CDR1 SGHTA, CDR2 FQGNSA. Trimming took 10 bases from V and 1 from J, leaving 16 bases between them. The CDR3 spans 14 residues. Here the CDR3 reads CATDPGRSNTEAFF. CDR3 DNA sequence: TGTGCCACCGATCCAGGTAGATCGAACACTGAAGCTTTCTTT. Filled out from reference TRBV7-2 and TRBJ1-1, the complete variable domain reads GAGVSQSPSNKVTEKGKDVELRCDPISGHTALYWYRQSLGQGLEFLIYFQGNSAPDKSGLPSDRFSAERTGGSVSTLTIQRTQQEDSAVYLCATDPGRSNTEAFFGQGTRLTVV.

The chain joins TRBV4-1 to TRBJ1-4; 10 bases are a match to TRBD1. Germline loops: CDR1 MGHRA, CDR2 YSYEKL. Trimming removed 6 bases from V and 8 bases from J; junction bases left unmatched: 9. The CDR3 is 15 amino acids. CDR3: CASSISGTGVEKLFF. The DNA of the CDR3 is TGCGCCAGCAGTATTTCCGGGACAGGGGTGGAAAAACTGTTTTTT.

This rearrangement joins TRBV25-1 to TRBJ2-7; D gene uncertain. CDR3 length: 12 amino acids. Germline V gene sequence: CDR1 MGHDK, CDR2 SYGVNS. The V gene lost 4 bases and the J gene lost 6 bases, with 10 bases spanning the gap. In nucleotides, the CDR3 is TGTGCCAGCAGTGTATCTTCGGGCGAGCAGTACTTC. Its translation: CASSVSSGEQYF.